This TCR beta chain was recovered during a study of shared clonotypes between healthy human individuals (dated by TCRdb to 2018 to 2020). At the level of the whole study: The cohort included three men and a couple of women between 18 and 49 years of age. Different laboratories and diverse techniques were used to prepare libraries and sequence TCR repertoires, to increase sequencing depth and limit assay-specific biases. Per donor, three plates each were used for CD4 naive and CD4 memory, two for CD8 naive, and one for CD8 memory. Blood TCR repertoires of a handful of healthy adults were deeply sequenced to estimate repertoire size and the extent of clonotype sharing between individuals. Leukapheresis yielded between about 0.9 and 10 billion PBMCs per donor. What the authors observed across the whole study: The small number of donors limited the genetic and exposure-history diversity represented. Across a few donors, 4.5% to 6.5% of naive CD4, roughly 3.5% of naive CD8, around 2.5% of memory CD4, and over 0.35% of memory CD8 clonotypes were shared. Estimated clonotype richness was generally larger for naive than for memory subsets. Based on pairwise subsampling, the degree of clonotype sharing among donors was expected to be affected by sequencing depth. Higher generation probabilities were observed for clonotypes shared by all four sorted-subset donors than for non-shared clonotypes. Even with the large sequencing depth, rarefaction of the sorted-subset datasets indicated that sequencing was incomplete. Sampling was limited to blood, and TCR repertoires in tissue likely differ from TCR repertoires in blood.

Using the deep immunoSEQ assay, multiplex PCR amplified TCR CDR3 regions from genomic DNA. Extracted genomic DNA from each cell subset was distributed evenly across all wells of several immunoSEQ 96-well plates, and each plate was treated as a replicate. For sorted subsets, around 200 ng genomic DNA, equal to about 30,000 T cell genomes, was loaded into each replicate PCR. The purified libraries were quantified using a Qubit 3.0 fluorometer, sized with a Bioanalyzer 2100, and then quantified again using the KAPA Library Quantification kit. Every immunoSEQ 96-well plate was sequenced on a dedicated single-read 150-cycle Illumina NextSeq 550 flow cell. As for the authors' bioinformatics: Because only junctional sequences without quality scores were contained in the immunoSEQ output, filtering matching that applied to full-length reads could not be performed. Sequences were annotated with PyIR, a Python wrapper for IgBLAST v1.9, and V/J genes and CDR3 were assigned using IMGT germline references. Reads were removed for weak V/J assignments (E-value above 1e-6), missing CDR3, stop codons, out-of-frame junctions, or ambiguous translated residues. A V3J clonotype was defined by an identical inferred V gene, J gene, and CDR3 amino acid sequence. The percentage overlap between two repertoires was calculated by dividing the number of shared unique clonotypes by the size of the smaller repertoire. Three approaches were used to assess repertoire richness: RTK rarefaction, the Chao1 estimator, and Recon v2.1 estimates of unobserved clonotypes. OLGA was used to compute generation probabilities for all TCRbeta clonotypes that the gDNA method yielded from four donors. TCRdb carries this immuneACCESS record with in-frame sequences only. Its versions omit some clonotypes, under half of them owing to an unresolved V gene in the studies checked, with the rest unexplained. V, J and clone size derive from that table, while D and trimming were established from the DNA sequence. The sample table records some 1.5 million clones; more than 95% of these occur just once. The ten top clones hold over 1% of the sample.

Donors were healthy HIV-negative adults with no recently reported acute infections or vaccinations. Only Caucasian adults living in Nashville, Tennessee, USA were represented among the donors. Magnetic negative selection was used to enrich CD4+ T cells, after which naive cells were positively selected on CD45RA and the negative fraction became the memory subset. Blood was obtained by leukapheresis, after which PBMCs were separated by Ficoll-Histopaque density gradient centrifugation and cryopreserved in liquid nitrogen vapor phase. Purity and quantity of every magnetically sorted T cell population were checked by analytical flow cytometry. Each sorted fraction had its genomic DNA isolated and then quantified by UV absorbance on a Nanodrop 2000c. In the case of this clone: Which antigen it targets is not known. No base quality values were provided; no much bigger clone lies one nucleotide off.

From the germline V gene (reference sequence), CDR1 is SGHNT and CDR2 is YYREEE. From the cysteine through the phenylalanine, the CDR3 covers 15 amino acids. Only the CDR3 region is kept as DNA, spanning 45 bases read in frame from base 1. The V end gives up 1 base and the J end 3 bases, leaving 5 bases in the junction not matched to a gene. This TCR came from a man aged 25-40 years in good health. Material for sequencing was naive CD4+ T cells sorted from blood. Interpreted using the paper, the cell subset or site label stands for: CD45RA+ positively selected. The rearrangement combines TRBV5-4 with TRBJ2-5; 8 junctional bases match TRBD2. The CDR3 is CASSLSAGVEETQYF. The DNA is as follows: TGTGCCAGCAGCTTGTCAGCGGGAGTCGAAGAGACCCAGTACTTC.